This paragraph covers one TCR beta chain sequence. This CDR3 has 15 amino acids. The V and J ends lost 4 bases and 2 bases, in that order; junction bases with no gene match: 5. The germline gives CDR1 LGHDT, CDR2 YNNKEL (reference sequence). This sample is part of a study of blood T cell repertoires in COVID-19. Background on the study: T cells, B-cell-depleted T cells, or PBMCs provided the cDNA or gDNA that served as material.

The authors' processing: Reference gene primer amplification gave nucleated cell count estimates. Measured with immunoSEQ multiplex PCR; TCRdb has only the in-frame clones, and not every one. The DNA was the basis for D and trimming; V, J and clone size are from that table. The sample shows over 300,000 clones, around 90% of them seen only once. V and J are TRBV3-1 (or the pseudogene TRBV3-2) and TRBJ2-3; 8 bases map to TRBD1. The receptor was isolated from a young man who had recovered from COVID-19. The sequenced material came from peripheral blood. The CDR3 coding sequence is TGTGCCAGCAGCCCAGGACAGGGACACACAGATACGCAGTATTTT. It translates to CASSPGQGHTDTQYF.